The sequence of this TCR beta chain was determined in a study of OX40 agonist ivuxolimab in advanced cancers. The CDR3 runs to 14 residues. Germline assignment: CDR1 SGHTA and CDR2 FQGNSA. Trimming removed 3 bases from V and 0 bases from J, with 8 bases in between. Sequencing used immunoSEQ multiplex PCR; TCRdb keeps in-frame clones, though not all of them. The table lists 55,000 or so clones, about 90% of them singletons. The V call is TRBV7-2, the J call TRBJ1-2; D unresolved. This specimen consisted of CD4+ or CD8+ T cells sorted from blood, obtained in a trial of the OX40 agonist ivuxolimab. The source of this sequence is an adult with an advanced solid tumor such as melanoma, head and neck, liver or kidney cancer. As DNA, the CDR3 is TGTGCCAGCAGCTTCTCCCCCACTAACTATGGCTACACCTTC. Its protein product is CASSFSPTNYGYTF.